This T cell receptor beta chain was identified in a study of blood T cell repertoires in COVID-19. TCRdb's copy holds only in-frame clones and misses some; the assay was immunoSEQ multiplex PCR. Of 150,000 or so clones in the sample, roughly 88% were seen once. Sequenced sample: peripheral blood. The sequence was collected from a man between 18 and 35 years old with acute or convalescent COVID-19.

This CDR3 is CASSLGGAGGRGYTF. In nucleotides, the CDR3 is TGTGCCAGCAGTTTAGGAGGGGCCGGCGGCAGGGGCTACACCTTC. The genes are TRBV27 and TRBJ1-2, with a weak D call TRBD1 (5 bases). V lost 2 bases, J lost 8 bases, and 18 bases lay in between. This CDR3 has 15 residues. In germline, CDR1 is MNHEY, CDR2 SMNVEV (reference sequence).